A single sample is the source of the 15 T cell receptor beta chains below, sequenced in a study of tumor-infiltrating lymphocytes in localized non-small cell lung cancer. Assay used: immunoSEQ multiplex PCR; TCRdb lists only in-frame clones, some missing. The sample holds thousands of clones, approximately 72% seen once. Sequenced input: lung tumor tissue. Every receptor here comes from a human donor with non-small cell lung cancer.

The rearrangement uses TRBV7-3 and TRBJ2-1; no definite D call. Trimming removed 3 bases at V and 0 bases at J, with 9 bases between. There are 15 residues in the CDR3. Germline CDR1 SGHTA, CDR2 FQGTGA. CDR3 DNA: TGTGCCAGCAGCTTGCAGGAGAGCTCCTACAATGAGCAGTTCTTC. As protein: CASSLQESSYNEQFF.

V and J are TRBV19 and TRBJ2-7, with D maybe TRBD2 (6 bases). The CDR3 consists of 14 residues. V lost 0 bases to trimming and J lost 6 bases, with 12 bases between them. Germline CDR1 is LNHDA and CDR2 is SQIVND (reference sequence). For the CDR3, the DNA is TGTGCCAGTAGTATAGATGAGAGAGCGGGCGAGCAGTACTTC. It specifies CASSIDERAGEQYF. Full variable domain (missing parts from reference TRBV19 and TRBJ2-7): DGGITQSPKYLFRKEGQNVTLSCEQNLNHDAMYWYRQDPGQGLRLIYYSQIVNDFQKGDIAEGYSVSREKKESFPLTVTSAQKNPTAFYLCASSIDERAGEQYFGPGTRLTVT.

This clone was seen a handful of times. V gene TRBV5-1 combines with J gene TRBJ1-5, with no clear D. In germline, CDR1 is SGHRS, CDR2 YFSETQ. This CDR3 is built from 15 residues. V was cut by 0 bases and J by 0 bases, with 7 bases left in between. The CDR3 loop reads CASSLEGNSNQPQHF. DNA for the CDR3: TGCGCCAGCAGCTTGGAAGGTAATAGCAATCAGCCCCAGCATTTT.

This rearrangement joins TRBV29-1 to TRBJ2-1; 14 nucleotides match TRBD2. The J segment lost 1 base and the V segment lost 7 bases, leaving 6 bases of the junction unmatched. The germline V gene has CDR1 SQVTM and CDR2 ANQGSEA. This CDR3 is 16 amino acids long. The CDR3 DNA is TGCAGCGCCAAAGGGACTAGCGGGAGTTCCTACAATGAGCAGTTCTTC. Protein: CSAKGTSGSSYNEQFF.

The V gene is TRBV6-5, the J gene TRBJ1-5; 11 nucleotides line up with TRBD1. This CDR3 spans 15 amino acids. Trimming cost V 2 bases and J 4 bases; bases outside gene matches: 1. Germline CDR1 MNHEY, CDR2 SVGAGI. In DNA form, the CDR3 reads TGTGCCAGCAGTTACGGACAGGGGGCTAATCAGCCCCAGCATTTT. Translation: CASSYGQGANQPQHF.

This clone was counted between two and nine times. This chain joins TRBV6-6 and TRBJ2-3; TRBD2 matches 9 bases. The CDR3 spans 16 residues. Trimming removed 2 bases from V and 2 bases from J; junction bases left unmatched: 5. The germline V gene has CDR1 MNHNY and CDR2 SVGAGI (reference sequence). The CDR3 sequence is CASSYRRLADTDTQYF. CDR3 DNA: TGTGCCAGCAGTTACCGTAGACTAGCGGACACAGATACGCAGTATTTT.

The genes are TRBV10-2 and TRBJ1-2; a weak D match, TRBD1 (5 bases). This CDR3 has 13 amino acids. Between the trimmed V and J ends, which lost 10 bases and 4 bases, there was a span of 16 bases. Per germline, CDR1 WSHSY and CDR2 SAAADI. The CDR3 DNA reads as TGCGCCACTTCGCAGGGATCGGGCTATGGCTACACCTTC. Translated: CATSQGSGYGYTF.

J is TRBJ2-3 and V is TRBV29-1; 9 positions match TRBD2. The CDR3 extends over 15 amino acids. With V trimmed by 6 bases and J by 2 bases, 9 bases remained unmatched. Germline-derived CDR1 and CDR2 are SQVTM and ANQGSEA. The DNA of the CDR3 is TGCAGCGTCTCCTATAGCGGGGGCCTCACAGATACGCAGTATTTT. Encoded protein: CSVSYSGGLTDTQYF.

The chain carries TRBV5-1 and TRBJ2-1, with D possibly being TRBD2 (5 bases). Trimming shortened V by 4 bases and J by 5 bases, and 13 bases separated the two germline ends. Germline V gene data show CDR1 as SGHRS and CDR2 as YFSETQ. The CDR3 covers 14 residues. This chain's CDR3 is CASSPEDGNNEQFF. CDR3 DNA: TGCGCCAGCAGCCCGGAGGACGGTAACAATGAGCAGTTCTTC.

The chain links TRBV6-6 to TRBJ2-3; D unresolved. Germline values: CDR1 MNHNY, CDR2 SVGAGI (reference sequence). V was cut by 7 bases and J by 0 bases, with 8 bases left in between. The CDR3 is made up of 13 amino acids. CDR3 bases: TGTGCCAGCAAGTTCAGCAGCACAGATACGCAGTATTTT. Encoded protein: CASKFSSTDTQYF.

DNA of the CDR3: TGCGCCAGCAGCTGGGACTGGTCCTACGAGCAGTACTTC. Its translation is CASSWDWSYEQYF. The chain has TRBV5-1 and TRBJ2-7, with D maybe TRBD2 (6 bases). This CDR3 is 13 amino acids long. Per germline, CDR1 SGHRS and CDR2 YFSETQ. V was clipped by 3 bases and J by 1 base, with 8 bases between them.

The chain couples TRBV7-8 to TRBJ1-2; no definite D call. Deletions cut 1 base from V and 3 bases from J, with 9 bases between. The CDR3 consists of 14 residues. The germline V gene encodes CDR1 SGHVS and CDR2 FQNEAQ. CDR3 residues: CASSLGETDYGYTF. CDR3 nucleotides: TGTGCCAGCAGCTTAGGGGAAACCGACTATGGCTACACCTTC.

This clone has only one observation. CDR3 sequence: CALKASGRAITGELFF. The CDR3 coding sequence is TGTGCCCTTAAGGCTAGCGGGAGGGCCATCACCGGGGAGCTGTTTTTT. V is TRBV11-2 and J is TRBJ2-2; 12 bases fit TRBD2. With 11 bases clipped from V and 4 bases from J, the junction kept 11 bases outside the gene matches. This CDR3 contains 16 residues. Germline CDR1 reads SGHAT; CDR2 reads FQNNGV.

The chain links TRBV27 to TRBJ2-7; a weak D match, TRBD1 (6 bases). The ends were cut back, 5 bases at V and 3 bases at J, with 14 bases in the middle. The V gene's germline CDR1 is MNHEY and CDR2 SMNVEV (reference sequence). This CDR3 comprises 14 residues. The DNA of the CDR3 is TGTGCCAGCAGTCGAACAGGGAAAAACTACGAGCAGTACTTC. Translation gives CASSRTGKNYEQYF.

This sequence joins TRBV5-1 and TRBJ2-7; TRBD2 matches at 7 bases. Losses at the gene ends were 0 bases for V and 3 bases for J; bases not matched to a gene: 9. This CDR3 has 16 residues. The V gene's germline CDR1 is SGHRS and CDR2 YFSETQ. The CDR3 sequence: CASSLGTLPGGYEQYV. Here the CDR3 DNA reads TGCGCCAGCAGCTTGGGGACACTCCCGGGGGGCTACGAGCAGTACGTC.